The source of this TCR beta chain is a study of regulatory T cells in long-lasting Graves disease. The wider study: Over-5-year antithyroid drug use with positive TSH receptor antibodies defined persistent Graves' disease in the study. Study conclusions and caveats: Authors noted too few samples as a limitation.

The CDR3 totals 14 residues. Trimming removed 10 bases from V and 4 bases from J, with 14 bases in between. Germline values: CDR1 LNHDA, CDR2 SQIVND (reference sequence). The time point was: persistent/refractory GD, antithyroid drugs over 5 years with positive TRAb. After RNA was extracted from PBMCs, the TCR library was made from it. Concerning this clonotype itself: Antigen: not known.

Sequencing libraries for TCR beta were prepared with iRepertoire HTBI primers and Arm-PCR of CDR3 regions. As handled by the study authors: Taken together, the samples had 55 to 65 TRBV and more than twelve TRBJ segments identified. TCRdb analysed the multiplex PCR reads with MiXCR anew, one entry per CDR3 protein. None of the V and J calls come from the authors' own analysis; TCRdb made them. The sample has around 460,000 distinct CDR3 sequences; under 25% are singletons. Here the sequenced sample was peripheral blood mononuclear cells (PBMCs), taken when the disease was refractory, from a patient treated with antithyroid drugs. The chain uses TRBV19 and TRBJ2-6; no clear D. This receptor was obtained from a female donor with Graves disease. CDR3 protein: CATSESGGANVLTF. CDR3 sequence (DNA): TGTGCCACATCAGAATCGGGCGGGGCCAACGTCCTGACTTTC.